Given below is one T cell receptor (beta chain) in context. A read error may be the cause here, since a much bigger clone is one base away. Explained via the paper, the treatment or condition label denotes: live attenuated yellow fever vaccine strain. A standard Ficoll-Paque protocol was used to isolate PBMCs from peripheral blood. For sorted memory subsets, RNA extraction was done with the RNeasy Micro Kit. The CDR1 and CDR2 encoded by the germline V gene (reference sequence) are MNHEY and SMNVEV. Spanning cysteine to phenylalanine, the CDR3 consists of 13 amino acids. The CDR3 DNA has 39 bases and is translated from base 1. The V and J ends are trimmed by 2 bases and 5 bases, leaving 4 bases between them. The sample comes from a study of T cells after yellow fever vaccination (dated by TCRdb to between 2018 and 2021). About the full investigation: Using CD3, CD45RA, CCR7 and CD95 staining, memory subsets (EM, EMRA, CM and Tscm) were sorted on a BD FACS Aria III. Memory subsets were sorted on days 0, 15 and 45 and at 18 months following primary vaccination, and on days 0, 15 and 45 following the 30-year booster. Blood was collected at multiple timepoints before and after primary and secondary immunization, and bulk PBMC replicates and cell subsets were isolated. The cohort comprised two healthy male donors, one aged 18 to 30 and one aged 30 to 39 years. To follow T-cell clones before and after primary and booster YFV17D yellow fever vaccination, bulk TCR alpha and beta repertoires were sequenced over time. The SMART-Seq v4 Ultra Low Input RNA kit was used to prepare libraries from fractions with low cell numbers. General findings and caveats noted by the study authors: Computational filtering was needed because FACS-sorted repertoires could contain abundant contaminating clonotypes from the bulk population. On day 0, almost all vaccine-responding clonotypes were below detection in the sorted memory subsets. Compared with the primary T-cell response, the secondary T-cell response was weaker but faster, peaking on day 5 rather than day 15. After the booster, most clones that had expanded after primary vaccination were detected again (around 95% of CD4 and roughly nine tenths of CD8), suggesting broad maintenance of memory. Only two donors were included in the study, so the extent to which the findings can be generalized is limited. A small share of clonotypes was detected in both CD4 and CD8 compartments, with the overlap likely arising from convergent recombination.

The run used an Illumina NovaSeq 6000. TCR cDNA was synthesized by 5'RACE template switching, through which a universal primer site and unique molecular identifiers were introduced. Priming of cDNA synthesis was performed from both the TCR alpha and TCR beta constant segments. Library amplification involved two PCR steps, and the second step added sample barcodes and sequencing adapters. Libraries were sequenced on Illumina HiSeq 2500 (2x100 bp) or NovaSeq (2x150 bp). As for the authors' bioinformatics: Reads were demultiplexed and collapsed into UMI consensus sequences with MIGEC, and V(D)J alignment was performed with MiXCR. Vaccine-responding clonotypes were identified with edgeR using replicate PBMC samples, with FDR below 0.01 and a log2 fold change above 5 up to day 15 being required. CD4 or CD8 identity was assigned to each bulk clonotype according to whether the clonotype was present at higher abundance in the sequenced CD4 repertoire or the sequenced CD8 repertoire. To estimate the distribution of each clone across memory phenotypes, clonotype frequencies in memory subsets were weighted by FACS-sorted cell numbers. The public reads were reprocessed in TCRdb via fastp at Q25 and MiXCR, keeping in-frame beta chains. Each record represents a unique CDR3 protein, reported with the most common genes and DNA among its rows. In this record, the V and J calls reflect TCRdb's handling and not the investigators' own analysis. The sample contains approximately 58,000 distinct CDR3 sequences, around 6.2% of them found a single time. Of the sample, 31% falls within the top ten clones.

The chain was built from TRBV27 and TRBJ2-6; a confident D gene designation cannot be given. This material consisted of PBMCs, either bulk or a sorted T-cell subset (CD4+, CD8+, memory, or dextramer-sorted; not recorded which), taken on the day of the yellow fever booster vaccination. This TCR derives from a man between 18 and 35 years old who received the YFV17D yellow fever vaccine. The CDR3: CASSLTWANVLTF. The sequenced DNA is TGTGCCAGCAGTTTAACTTGGGCCAACGTCCTGACTTTC.